The 29 T cell receptor beta chains given below trace back to one sample, sequenced in a study of naive and memory T cell subsets. An equimolar mix of two oligonucleotides served as the beta constant-region primer for TRBC1 and TRBC2. MiXCR, applied by TCRdb to the UMI-ligation and nested PCR reads, yields one record per CDR3 protein. This table has some 87,000 distinct CDR3 sequences, around 6.5% appearing once. The sequencing input was central memory CD4+ T cells from blood. Source of these receptors: a human donor in good health.

This clonotype was detected ten times or more. The chain links TRBV20-1 to TRBJ1-1, with D hard to call. This CDR3 is 12 amino acids long. V was cut by 0 bases and J by 2 bases, with 4 bases left in between. Germline values: CDR1 DFQATT, CDR2 SNEGSKA (reference sequence). CDR3 DNA: TGCAGTGCTAGAGATCCTAACACTGAAGCTTTCTTT. It yields the protein CSARDPNTEAFF.

This clonotype has a count of ten or more. The rearrangement uses TRBV5-1 and TRBJ2-2; 11 bases agree with TRBD2. CDR1 is SGHRS and CDR2 is YFSETQ in the germline V gene. This CDR3 has 17 residues. V shed 3 bases, J shed 0 bases, and the junction held 4 bases outside the gene matches. In DNA form, the CDR3 reads TGCGCCAGCAGCTACTATAGCGGGGGGGCGAACACCGGGGAGCTGTTTTTT. Translated, it gives CASSYYSGGANTGELFF.

This clonotype has a handful of counts. The chain carries TRBV20-1 and TRBJ1-1; D is undetermined. CDR3 length equals 14 residues. Germline V CDR1 and CDR2: DFQATT, SNEGSKA (reference sequence). V lost 5 bases to trimming and J lost 0 bases, with 13 bases between them. CDR3 protein: CSAPRTNMNTEAFF. The CDR3 DNA reads TGCAGTGCTCCTAGAACTAACATGAACACTGAAGCTTTCTTT.

The chain has TRBV20-1 and TRBJ1-5, with 8 positions matching TRBD1. The ends lost 1 base at V and 4 bases at J; junction bases unmatched: 15. The CDR3 loop spans 18 amino acids. Germline CDR1 and CDR2: DFQATT and SNEGSKA (reference sequence). CDR3 bases: TGCAGTGCTAGAGCCCTGGGGCAGGGGGCTTTAGGGAATCAGCCCCAGCATTTT. This translates into CSARALGQGALGNQPQHF.

The V call is TRBV6-1, the J call TRBJ2-2, with TRBD1 matching over 7 bases. The CDR3 contains 16 residues. CDR1 is MNHNS and CDR2 is SASEGT in the germline V gene. V lost 10 bases and J lost 1; bases outside the gene matches: 12. CDR3 DNA: TGTGCCATAACCCAACCATGGACAGGGAACACCGGGGAGCTGTTTTTT. It is translated as CAITQPWTGNTGELFF.

This clonotype was found many times. V gene TRBV14 combines with J gene TRBJ1-1, with unresolved D. CDR1 is SGHDN and CDR2 is FVKESK in the germline V gene. The CDR3 covers 13 residues. V was pared by 5 bases and J by 0 bases, with 7 bases between. As DNA, the CDR3 is TGTGCCAGCAGCTACGGGGTGAACACTGAAGCTTTCTTT. Its protein is CASSYGVNTEAFF.

This clonotype was found many times. V and J are TRBV6-5 and TRBJ2-7, with D uncertain. Trimming stripped 5 bases from V and 6 bases from J, with 8 bases between. CDR1 and CDR2 from the germline V gene are MNHEY and SVGAGI. This CDR3 contains 11 residues. CDR3 sequence (DNA): TGTGCCAGCAGTACCGAAGGCGAGCAGTACTTC. Amino acids: CASSTEGEQYF.

This chain uses TRBV7-2 with TRBJ2-1, with TRBD2 identical over 7 bases. Trimming cost V 6 bases and J 7 bases; bases outside gene matches: 6. CDR3 length: 13 residues. Germline V CDR1 and CDR2: SGHTA, FQGNSA. CDR3 DNA: TGTGCCAGCAGACCCACCGGGGGGAATGAGCAGTTCTTC. It specifies CASRPTGGNEQFF.

V is TRBV6-2 or TRBV6-3 and J is TRBJ1-5; 8 bases are shared with TRBD1. Trimming at V came to 10 bases and at J to 2 bases, leaving 7 bases not matched to a gene. CDR3 length equals 14 residues. Germline V CDR1 and CDR2: MNHEY, SVGEGT. CDR3 DNA sequence: TGTGCCACAAAAGGACAGGGCGGCAATCAGCCCCAGCATTTT. This translates into CATKGQGGNQPQHF.

There are many counts of this clonotype. The rearrangement links TRBV6-2 or TRBV6-3 to TRBJ1-1; tentative D call: TRBD1 (5 bases). V gave up 6 bases and J gave up 3 bases, with 8 bases separating them. The CDR3 runs to 12 residues. Germline loops: CDR1 MNHEY, CDR2 SVGEGT. CDR3 sequence: CASRGVHTEAFF. For the CDR3, the DNA is TGTGCCAGCAGGGGGGTGCACACTGAAGCTTTCTTT.

This clonotype came up a few times. This sequence joins TRBV24-1 and TRBJ1-2; possibly TRBD1 for D (5 bases). V lost 3 bases and J 5 bases, leaving 9 bases between the germline ends. The germline V gene encodes CDR1 KGHDR and CDR2 SFDVKD. The CDR3 length is 13 residues. CDR3 coding DNA: TGTGCCACCAGTGATAGGGACGTTTATGGCTACACCTTC. This sequence encodes CATSDRDVYGYTF.

This chain links TRBV11-3 with TRBJ2-1, with a weak D call TRBD2 (6 bases). Germline V CDR1 and CDR2: SGHNT, YENEEA. CDR3 size: 12 residues. Trimming removed 4 bases from V and 12 bases from J, with 13 bases in between. CDR3 sequence reads: CASSSSGSMQFF. The CDR3 region has the DNA TGTGCCAGCAGCTCCTCCGGGAGTATGCAGTTCTTC.

This chain links TRBV7-2 with TRBJ2-3; 7 bases agree with TRBD2. Germline loops: CDR1 SGHTA, CDR2 FQGNSA. This CDR3 region has 17 residues. With V trimmed by 5 bases and J by 2 bases, 13 bases remained unmatched. CDR3 sequence (DNA): TGTGCCAGCAGCGCCCGATCGAAGCGGGGATTCACAGATACGCAGTATTTT. Its protein is CASSARSKRGFTDTQYF. The whole variable domain, remainder taken from reference TRBV7-2 and TRBJ2-3, is GAGVSQSPSNKVTEKGKDVELRCDPISGHTALYWYRQSLGQGLEFLIYFQGNSAPDKSGLPSDRFSAERTGGSVSTLTIQRTQQEDSAVYLCASSARSKRGFTDTQYFGPGTRLTVL.

The chain links TRBV12-3 or TRBV12-4 to TRBJ2-1; D is perhaps TRBD2 (6 bases). The V end lost 1 base, the J end lost 9 bases, and 25 bases lay between the germline ends. The CDR3 contains 18 residues. The CDR3 DNA reads as TGTGCCAGCAGTTTAGATATCGGGGTGGAGGGGAGTTACGGTGAGCAGTTCTTC. Its translation: CASSLDIGVEGSYGEQFF.

This clonotype has ten or more counts. The chain joins TRBV7-9 to TRBJ2-5; 9 bases line up with TRBD2. The ends lost 2 bases at V and 2 bases at J; junction bases unmatched: 6. This CDR3 has 16 residues. CDR1 is SEHNR, CDR2 FQNEAQ, per germline (reference sequence). The CDR3 loop is CASSLSGLAIQETQYF. The CDR3 DNA follows: TGTGCCAGCAGCTTATCGGGACTAGCAATACAAGAGACCCAGTACTTC.

This clonotype was seen at least ten times. The chain joins TRBV5-4 to TRBJ2-7; 8 bases map to TRBD1. Germline loops: CDR1 SGHNT, CDR2 YYREEE (reference sequence). The CDR3 has 14 amino acids. V gave up 0 bases and J gave up 7 bases; unmatched junction bases: 6. CDR3 in DNA: TGTGCCAGCAGCTTGGGGACAGGGATGCGGGAGCAGTACTTC. Its translation is CASSLGTGMREQYF.

Ten or more counts support this clonotype. The chain links TRBV20-1 to TRBJ2-1; weak D call: TRBD1 (7 bases). The CDR3 totals 13 residues. V lost 3 bases to trimming and J lost 5 bases, with 11 bases between them. Germline values: CDR1 DFQATT, CDR2 SNEGSKA (reference sequence). The chain's CDR3 is CSASPGGNNEQFF. The CDR3, as DNA: TGCAGTGCTAGCCCAGGGGGGAACAATGAGCAGTTCTTC.

In its sample, this clonotype was seen a few times. The chain uses TRBV7-3 and TRBJ2-3; D not resolved. The germline V gene has CDR1 SGHTA and CDR2 FQGTGA. CDR3 size: 13 residues. V was shortened by 5 bases and J by 3 bases, with 9 bases between the two germline ends. CDR3 loop: CASSPYLTDTQYF. The DNA for the CDR3 is TGTGCCAGCAGCCCCTACCTAACAGATACGCAGTATTTT.

This clonotype occurred a few times. This sequence joins TRBV12-3 or TRBV12-4 and TRBJ2-3; TRBD2 aligns across 9 bases. Losses at the gene ends were 5 bases for V and 4 bases for J; bases not matched to a gene: 13. The length of the CDR3 is 17 residues. The CDR3 sequence: CASSRNLAGVGSDTQYF. DNA of the CDR3: TGTGCCAGCAGTCGGAACTTAGCGGGAGTGGGGTCAGATACGCAGTATTTT.

This clonotype has a count of ten or more. The chain uses TRBV6-2 or TRBV6-3 and TRBJ2-3; 8 positions agree with TRBD2. V lost 8 bases and J lost 4; bases outside the gene matches: 8. CDR1 is MNHEY and CDR2 is SVGEGT in the germline V gene. This CDR3 comprises 14 residues. CDR3 sequence (DNA): TGTGCCAGCCGAAATAGCGGGAAGTCAGATACGCAGTATTTT. Amino acid sequence: CASRNSGKSDTQYF.

This clonotype was counted between two and nine times. The gene calls are TRBV6-2 or TRBV6-3 and TRBJ1-5, with D perhaps TRBD1 (6 bases). The length of the CDR3 is 19 residues. Germline CDR1 and CDR2: MNHEY and SVGEGT. V was trimmed by 0 bases and J by 3 bases, leaving 21 bases between them. In DNA, the CDR3 is TGTGCCAGCAGTTACTCCCAACGGGACACCACATCGGCCAATCAGCCCCAGCATTTT. Its translation is CASSYSQRDTTSANQPQHF.

This chain connects TRBV11-2 to TRBJ2-5; 7 bases map to TRBD1. Per the germline V gene, CDR1 is SGHAT and CDR2 is FQNNGV. Trimming at V came to 6 bases and at J to 4 bases, leaving 5 bases not matched to a gene. This CDR3 is built from 13 residues. The CDR3 here is CASRVQGSETQYF. Here the CDR3 DNA reads TGTGCCAGCAGGGTACAGGGGTCAGAGACCCAGTACTTC. Based on the CDR3 plus reference TRBV11-2 and TRBJ2-5, the full variable domain is EAGVAQSPRYKIIEKRQSVAFWCNPISGHATLYWYQQILGQGPKLLIQFQNNGVVDDSQLPKDRFSAERLKGVDSTLKIQPAKLEDSAVYLCASRVQGSETQYFGPGTRLLVL.

In this sample, this clonotype turned up many times. The genes are TRBV20-1 and TRBJ2-7, with 7 bases matching TRBD1. Germline V CDR1 and CDR2: DFQATT, SNEGSKA (reference sequence). The CDR3 has 16 amino acids. Trimming at V came to 1 base and at J to 3 bases, leaving 12 bases not matched to a gene. CDR3 residues: CSARGGRNRGFYEQYF. The CDR3 DNA reads as TGCAGTGCTAGAGGGGGACGGAACAGGGGTTTCTACGAGCAGTACTTC.

This clonotype was recorded many times. This chain uses TRBV7-3 with TRBJ2-1, with 9 bases matching TRBD2. Germline trimming cut 2 bases from V and 6 bases from J; bases unmatched to any gene: 5. The CDR3 spans 15 residues. The V gene's germline CDR1 is SGHTA and CDR2 FQGTGA. The CDR3 loop reads CASSLSTSGSNEQFF. The CDR3 DNA reads as TGTGCCAGCAGCTTATCGACTAGCGGCTCCAATGAGCAGTTCTTC.

This clonotype was seen at least ten times. This chain connects TRBV5-4 to TRBJ2-7, with 9 bases aligning to TRBD1. CDR3 length equals 13 residues. CDR1 SGHNT and CDR2 YYREEE come from the germline V gene (reference sequence). V lost 3 bases, J lost 3 bases, and 1 base stayed unmatched. The CDR3 is CASSWDRDYEQYF. The CDR3 bases are TGTGCCAGCAGCTGGGACAGGGACTACGAGCAGTACTTC. The full variable domain, with the rest looked up from reference TRBV5-4 and TRBJ2-7, is ETGVTQSPTHLIKTRGQQVTLRCSSQSGHNTVSWYQQALGQGPQFIFQYYREEENGRGNFPPRFSGLQFPNYSSELNVNALELDDSALYLCASSWDRDYEQYFGPGTRLTVT.

This clonotype has a count of ten or more. The chain joins TRBV6-1 to TRBJ1-3; D is unclear. V was cut by 2 bases and J by 0 bases, with 14 bases left in between. The germline V gene encodes CDR1 MNHNS and CDR2 SASEGT. This CDR3 contains 17 residues. The CDR3 DNA is TGTGCCAGCAGTGAAAGATCGGAGTTACGCTCTGGAAACACCATATATTTT. Protein sequence: CASSERSELRSGNTIYF.

The V and J genes are TRBV20-1 and TRBJ2-5; D ambiguous. V shed 0 bases and J shed 2 bases, with 10 bases lying between them. CDR3 length: 14 residues. Germline V CDR1 and CDR2: DFQATT, SNEGSKA (reference sequence). CDR3 nucleotides: TGCAGTGCTAGAGATTGGCAGATTCAAGAGACCCAGTACTTC. Amino acids: CSARDWQIQETQYF.

V is TRBV27 and J is TRBJ2-7, with D unclear. Germline loops: CDR1 MNHEY, CDR2 SMNVEV (reference sequence). V lost 5 bases to trimming and J lost 10 bases, with 21 bases between them. The length of the CDR3 is 14 residues. In DNA form, the CDR3 reads TGTGCCAGCAGTCCCAACAATTTAGGTGGGGTACAGTACTTC. Its protein is CASSPNNLGGVQYF.

This sequence joins TRBV4-2 and TRBJ2-5; D perhaps matches TRBD1 (5 bases). The V end lost 4 bases, the J end lost 3 bases, and 21 bases lay between the germline ends. This CDR3 is 17 amino acids long. Germline CDR1 is LGHNA and CDR2 is YNFKEQ. In nucleotides, the CDR3 is TGTGCCAGCAGCCTCTTTGGACCAGCTCAAGGGGAAGAGACCCAGTACTTC. Encoded protein: CASSLFGPAQGEETQYF.